This T cell receptor beta chain emerged from a study of T cell repertoires in cytomegalovirus infection. Study background: Public TCR beta signatures marked donors with CMV infection and the matching HLA.

This clonotype was observed at least ten times. Its antigen remains unknown. Via MiXCR, TCRdb re-called the reads, giving one row per CDR3 protein. The sample has some 920,000 distinct CDR3 sequences; around a third are singletons. V gave up 0 bases and J gave up 10 bases, with 11 bases separating them. The germline V gene has CDR1 SGHTA and CDR2 FQGTGA. The CDR3 runs to 13 residues. Study-wide points: CMV-specific HLA-C-restricted TCR beta clonotypes dominated the ex vivo response.

The sample in question was cultured CD8+ T cells from PBMCs, obtained from culture after CMV antigen stimulation. The TCR sequence derives from a human donor in good health (CMV status not recorded). Some clones in this sample may be carry-over from other donors' samples. V usage is TRBV7-3 and J usage is TRBJ2-3; D may be TRBD2 (6 bases). CDR3 in amino acids: CASSLTEGVSQYF. The CDR3 nucleotides are TGTGCCAGCAGCTTAACGGAGGGAGTTTCGCAGTATTTT.